A single sample is the source of the 14 T cell receptor beta chains below, sequenced in a study of cytomegalovirus exposure and HLA in healthy donors. It was with 60 Vbeta and 13 Jbeta primers that the PCR ran. The assay was immunoSEQ multiplex PCR, and TCRdb's table has in-frame clones only and misses some. The data show roughly 180,000 clones, 79% seen once. What was sequenced was PBMCs. Receptors were obtained from a girl aged 10 to 17 in good health and CMV-seropositive.

V usage is TRBV4-1 and J usage is TRBJ1-1; possibly TRBD1 for D (5 bases). V dropped 1 base and J dropped 3 bases, with 9 bases sitting between them. In germline, CDR1 is MGHRA, CDR2 YSYEKL. This CDR3 contains 14 residues. The CDR3 here is CASSQVSRDTEAFF. In DNA form, the CDR3 reads TGCGCCAGCAGCCAAGTCTCCAGGGACACTGAAGCTTTCTTT.

The gene calls are TRBV7-2 and TRBJ2-7; D uncertain. The length of the CDR3 is 11 residues. Trimming shortened V by 4 bases and J by 4 bases, and 5 bases separated the two germline ends. CDR1 and CDR2 (germline): SGHTA, FQGNSA. The CDR3 DNA reads as TGTGCCAGCAGCTCCCCGTACGAGCAGTACTTC. Residues: CASSSPYEQYF.

The V gene is TRBV29-1, the J gene TRBJ1-1, with 9 bases fitting TRBD1. This CDR3 is 14 amino acids long. Germline V gene lookup returns CDR1 SQVTM and CDR2 ANQGSEA. The V and J ends lost 4 bases and 7 bases, in that order; junction bases with no gene match: 10. The CDR3 coding sequence is TGCAGCGTTGGATTTACAGGGGGCAAATTTGAAGCTTTCTTT. Residues: CSVGFTGGKFEAFF. The whole variable domain, filled in from reference TRBV29-1 and TRBJ1-1, reads SAVISQKPSRDICQRGTSLTIQCQVDSQVTMMFWYRQQPGQSLTLIATANQGSEATYESGFVIDKFPISRPNLTFSTLTVSNMSPEDSSIYLCSVGFTGGKFEAFFGQGTRLTVV.

The rearrangement joins TRBV5-4 to TRBJ1-2, with D perhaps TRBD1 (6 bases). From germline, CDR1 is SGHNT and CDR2 YYREEE (reference sequence). V was trimmed by 4 bases and J by 4 bases, leaving 17 bases between them. CDR3 length: 15 residues. Here the CDR3 reads CASSPLSGHFYGYTF. DNA for the CDR3: TGTGCCAGCAGCCCTCTCTCGGGACACTTCTATGGCTACACCTTC.

This clone was recorded only once. The CDR3 region has the DNA TGTGCCAGCAGTTATGACAGCGGGCGCGCGGGCTACACCTTC. It encodes CASSYDSGRAGYTF. The V call is TRBV6-6, the J call TRBJ1-2; weak D call: TRBD1 (5 bases). The V end was cut by 3 bases, the J end by 8 bases, with 16 bases between. The germline V gene encodes CDR1 MNHNY and CDR2 SVGAGI (reference sequence). CDR3 length: 14 amino acids.

This clone was recorded a few times. The rearrangement links TRBV6-6 to TRBJ1-1; maybe TRBD1 (5 bases). Germline V CDR1 and CDR2: MNHNY, SVGAGI (reference sequence). V lost 6 bases and J lost 4, with 12 bases in between. CDR3 length: 13 residues. The CDR3 DNA sequence: TGTGCCAGCAGCATCAGGGATGGCACTGAAGCTTTCTTT. Translation gives CASSIRDGTEAFF.

The J gene is TRBJ2-7, the V gene TRBV19, with 9 nucleotides matching TRBD1. V was pared by 8 bases and J by 7 bases, with 6 bases of the junction left unmatched. The CDR3 sequence is 12 residues long. Germline V gives CDR1 LNHDA, CDR2 SQIVND (reference sequence). CDR3 bases: TGTGCCAGTCAGGACAGGGGAAGAGAGCAGTACTTC. Encoded protein: CASQDRGREQYF.

This clone turned up a few times. This chain links TRBV5-4 with TRBJ2-3, with 9 bases lining up with TRBD1. In germline, CDR1 is SGHNT, CDR2 YYREEE (reference sequence). J lost 4 bases, V lost 3 bases, and 3 bases had no gene match. This CDR3 has 14 residues. The CDR3 DNA sequence: TGTGCCAGCAGCTCAGGGACAGGGTCAGATACGCAGTATTTT. The encoded protein is CASSSGTGSDTQYF.

The chain has TRBV9 and TRBJ2-2; weak D call: TRBD2 (5 bases). Deletions cut 2 bases from V and 7 bases from J, with 9 bases between. CDR1 and CDR2 from the germline V gene are SGDLS and YYNGEE. The CDR3 covers 13 residues. Written as DNA, the CDR3 is TGTGCCAGCAGCGTTGGAGGAAGCGGGGAGCTGTTTTTT. Translation: CASSVGGSGELFF.

The V and J genes are TRBV7-9 and TRBJ1-3; D is uncertain. The CDR3 loop spans 17 amino acids. In germline, CDR1 is SEHNR, CDR2 FQNEAQ (reference sequence). The germline V and J ends were trimmed by 3 bases and 0 bases, with 15 bases remaining between them. The CDR3 protein is CASSLGSQMSSGNTIYF. CDR3 sequence (DNA): TGTGCCAGCAGCTTGGGCTCTCAGATGAGCTCTGGAAACACCATATATTTT.

This clone showed up just once. The V call is TRBV2, the J call TRBJ1-4; 7 bases map to TRBD1. J gave up 8 bases and V 7 bases, and 10 bases lay outside the gene matches. Looked up from germline, CDR1 is SNHLY and CDR2 is FYNNEI. This CDR3 contains 14 residues. CDR3 DNA sequence: TGTGCCAGCAACCCGACAGGGTCATACGAAAAACTGTTTTTT. Translation gives CASNPTGSYEKLFF.

A word on this clone: The junction and the germline gene differ at one end; a read error may be behind it. V is TRBV7-9 and J is TRBJ2-1, with 11 bases aligning to TRBD2. CDR3 length: 15 residues. Germline loops: CDR1 SEHNR, CDR2 FQNEAQ (reference sequence). The CDR3 nucleotides read TGTGCCAGCACCTTACTAGCGGGGGAATACAATGAGCAGTTCTTC. Protein: CASTLLAGEYNEQFF.

The genes are TRBV5-6 and TRBJ2-7, with 8 bases identical to TRBD1. Trimming removed 4 bases from V and 2 bases from J; junction bases left unmatched: 8. Germline CDR1 SGHDT, CDR2 YYEEEE. The CDR3 contains 15 residues. The CDR3 reads CASSLPGQGPYEQYF. The DNA of the CDR3 is TGTGCCAGCAGCCTACCAGGACAGGGTCCCTACGAGCAGTACTTC.

The V and J genes are TRBV6-5 and TRBJ2-2; TRBD2 matches 8 bases. Germline trimming cut 6 bases from V and 1 base from J; bases unmatched to any gene: 4. Germline V gives CDR1 MNHEY, CDR2 SVGAGI. This CDR3 is 15 amino acids long. CDR3 nucleotide sequence: TGTGCCAGCAGGCCGGGGGGGGAGAACACCGGGGAGCTGTTTTTT. As protein: CASRPGGENTGELFF.